This T cell receptor beta chain was found in a study of T-cell memory formation after mild COVID-19. V dropped 4 bases and J dropped 7 bases, with 19 bases sitting between them. CDR3 length: 15 amino acids. Germline lookup yields CDR1 SGHAT and CDR2 FQNNGV. 5'RACE with constant-segment primers built TCRalpha and TCRbeta cDNA libraries with UMIs. MiXCR, applied by TCRdb to the 5' RACE reads, yields one record per CDR3 protein. The table lists a few hundred thousand distinct CDR3 sequences, under 25% of them singletons. The sequencing sample was made of PBMCs or a T cell subset sorted from them (not recorded which). The sequence came from an adult woman who had mild COVID-19 (a few samples of this study predate the infection). Cell type and time point are not known. The genes are TRBV11-2 and TRBJ1-2; perhaps TRBD1 as D (6 bases). The CDR3 reads CASSSIRQASGGYTF. The CDR3 DNA reads as TGTGCCAGCAGCTCAATTAGACAGGCGTCTGGTGGCTACACCTTC.